This section outlines one T cell receptor (beta chain) sequence together with its context. No antigen is known for it. A much larger clonotype is one base distant, so this may be a read error. The sample is drawn from a study of blood T cells in healthy people across ages. Regarding the study as a whole: A conclusive naive versus antigen-experienced comparison was prevented by the unsorted PBMCs.

The use of a sample-barcoded 5' primer and a J-beta primer mix characterized a second PCR of roughly 7 to 11 cycles. Template switching added a 12-random-nucleotide identifier to every cDNA molecule. MiXCR, run by TCRdb on the 5' RACE reads, gives a single entry per CDR3 protein. The sample carries approximately 800,000 distinct CDR3 sequences, 46% recorded once. This CDR3 comprises 13 residues. The V gene's germline CDR1 is SQVTM and CDR2 ANQGSEA. The V gene is TRBV29-1, the J gene TRBJ2-5; D tentatively reads TRBD1 or TRBD2 (6 bases each). The DNA end is more similar to TRBJ2-7, so the J call may be wrong. This sequence was found in a man older than 75 in good health. Input material: blood. The DNA for the CDR3 is TGCAGCGTTGGTGCCTGGGGGGCGGACGAGCAGTACTTC. Translation gives CSVGAWGADEQYF.